Sequencing of this T cell receptor beta chain was carried out in a study of cytomegalovirus exposure and HLA in healthy donors. The study, taken as a whole, reports: Published work reported that the classifier diagnosed cytomegalovirus status with high specificity and sensitivity. Altogether, 164 TCR beta chains were recorded as cytomegalovirus-associated.

The germline V gene has CDR1 SGDLS and CDR2 YYNGEE. CDR3 length equals 15 residues. The V end was cut by 0 bases, the J end by 3 bases, with 11 bases between. This clone was detected only once. Antigen specificity is unknown. Sequenced by immunoSEQ multiplex PCR; TCRdb stores in-frame clones only, minus some. The profile shows about 72,000 clones, 94% of them singletons. The source is a woman younger than 35 in good health and CMV-seropositive. This chain joins TRBV9 and TRBJ2-3; a possible D gene is TRBD2 (6 bases). Sequencing was performed on PBMCs. CDR3 sequence: CASSVAPGRTDTQYF. CDR3 nucleotide sequence: TGTGCCAGCAGCGTAGCTCCGGGGAGGACAGATACGCAGTATTTT. Full variable domain (rest looked up from reference TRBV9 and TRBJ2-3): DSGVTQTPKHLITATGQRVTLRCSPRSGDLSVYWYQQSLDQGLQFLIQYYNGEERAKGNILERFSAQQFPDLHSELNLSSLELGDSALYFCASSVAPGRTDTQYFGPGTRLTVL.